This T cell receptor beta chain was found in a study of spatial heterogeneity in lung cancer. Study-wide background: About 26 months after resection was the median timing of the follow-up PBMC samples, which were sequenced when available. Beta-chain sequences consistently outnumbered alpha-chain sequences in detection.

Time point reported: blood at routine non-recurrence follow-up after resection. Unsorted whole RNA of tumor, nontumor lung or frozen PBMC was sequenced. Using its own MiXCR run on the 5' RACE reads, TCRdb lists one record per CDR3 protein. The sample includes about 120,000 distinct CDR3 sequences, approximately 12% of them seen just once. V lost 1 base, J lost 5 bases, and 0 bases stayed unmatched. The CDR3 has 14 amino acids. Germline V gene data show CDR1 as SGHDN and CDR2 as FVKESK. Findings of the study overall: More often at tumor resection than at routine follow-up, ubiquitous expanded tumor TCRs were detected in the blood.

This clonotype has more than one count but fewer than ten. What it recognizes is unknown. V usage is TRBV14 and J usage is TRBJ2-5; 11 bases line up with TRBD1. The origin of this receptor is a male donor with early-stage non-small cell lung cancer. Sample: PBMCs, taken at follow-up. CDR3 DNA: TGTGCCAGCAGCCAAGGGACAGGGGGCGAGACCCAGTACTTC. Translating gives CASSQGTGGETQYF.